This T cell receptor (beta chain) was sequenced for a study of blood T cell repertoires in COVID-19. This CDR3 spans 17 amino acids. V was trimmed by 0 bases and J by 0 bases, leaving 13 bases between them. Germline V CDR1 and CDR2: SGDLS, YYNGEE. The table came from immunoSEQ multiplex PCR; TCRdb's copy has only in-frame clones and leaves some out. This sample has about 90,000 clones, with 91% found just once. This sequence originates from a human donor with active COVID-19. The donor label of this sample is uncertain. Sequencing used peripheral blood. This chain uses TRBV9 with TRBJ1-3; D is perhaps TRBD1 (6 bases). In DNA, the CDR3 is TGTGCCAGCAGCGTAGTGGGGGCAACAGCCTCTGGAAACACCATATATTTT. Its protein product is CASSVVGATASGNTIYF.